A single sample is the source of the 19 T cell receptor beta chains below, sequenced in a study of cytomegalovirus exposure and HLA in healthy donors. A multiplex PCR was run with 60 Vbeta primers and 13 Jbeta primers. Only in-frame clones appear in the TCRdb table, and some are missing; sequencing was by immunoSEQ multiplex PCR. The sample consists of 150,000 to 200,000 clones, around 83% of them appearing once. Source material: PBMCs. These receptors came from a man aged 50-59 years in good health and CMV-seropositive.

This chain uses TRBV6-5 with TRBJ2-7; 7 nucleotides agree with TRBD1. Germline assignment: CDR1 MNHEY and CDR2 SVGAGI. V lost 6 bases and J lost 9; bases outside the gene matches: 14. This CDR3 is built from 14 residues. This CDR3 reads CASRIRQGYHGQYF. As DNA, the CDR3 is TGTGCCAGCAGGATCCGACAGGGCTACCACGGGCAGTACTTC.

The chain employs TRBV7-8 and TRBJ1-2, with 10 nucleotides matching TRBD1. Germline V gene lookup returns CDR1 SGHVS and CDR2 FQNEAQ. The CDR3 length is 14 residues. The J segment lost 4 bases and the V segment lost 8 bases, leaving 7 bases of the junction unmatched. The CDR3 DNA reads as TGTGCCAGCGCAACCGGGACAGGGGCCTATGGCTACACCTTC. It encodes CASATGTGAYGYTF.

This clone was counted between two and nine times. This chain joins TRBV18 and TRBJ1-1, with a tentative D call TRBD1 (5 bases). This CDR3 has 16 amino acids. V was trimmed by 6 bases and J by 4 bases, leaving 21 bases between them. The germline CDR1 and CDR2 sequences are KGHSH and LQKENI. CDR3 sequence reads: CASSSTFRVGSTEAFF. The DNA of the CDR3 is TGTGCCAGCTCTTCGACTTTCAGGGTCGGGAGCACTGAAGCTTTCTTT.

The chain carries TRBV29-1 and TRBJ2-3; 9 bases map to TRBD2. This CDR3 has 13 amino acids. J lost 3 bases, V lost 3 bases, and 1 base had no gene match. Germline CDR1 reads SQVTM; CDR2 reads ANQGSEA. The CDR3: CSVDLAGTDTQYF. Here the CDR3 DNA reads TGCAGCGTTGATCTAGCGGGAACAGATACGCAGTATTTT.

This chain links TRBV5-6 with TRBJ1-3, with D perhaps matching TRBD1 (6 bases). Germline-derived CDR1 and CDR2 are SGHDT and YYEEEE. Trimming shortened V by 0 bases and J by 2 bases, and 12 bases separated the two germline ends. This CDR3 comprises 16 residues. The CDR3 bases are TGTGCCAGCAGCTTGGGGGGGACAACCGCTGGAAACACCATATATTTT. Its protein product is CASSLGGTTAGNTIYF.

The chain has TRBV19 and TRBJ1-5; D is possibly TRBD1 (5 bases). Germline CDR1 LNHDA, CDR2 SQIVND (reference sequence). V lost 5 bases, J lost 0 bases, and 17 bases lay in between. CDR3 length: 17 residues. CDR3 sequence: CASSPEEGFISNQPQHF. The DNA of the CDR3 is TGTGCCAGTAGTCCCGAGGAGGGGTTCATTAGCAATCAGCCCCAGCATTTT.

Only one count was recorded for this clone. CDR3 in amino acids: CASSLETGTSFLDTQYF. CDR3 nucleotides: TGTGCCAGTAGCTTAGAGACCGGGACTAGTTTCTTGGATACGCAGTATTTT. The V call is TRBV19, the J call TRBJ2-3, with 8 bases identical to TRBD2. CDR1 is LNHDA, CDR2 SQIVND, per germline (reference sequence). This CDR3 comprises 17 residues. The ends lost 6 bases at V and 6 bases at J; junction bases unmatched: 17.

As regards this clone: Other DNA sequences in the sample encode the same CDR3. The V gene is TRBV11-2, the J gene TRBJ2-5; TRBD1 is a possible D gene (6 bases). V was cut by 0 bases and J by 5 bases, with 7 bases left in between. The CDR3 has 13 amino acids. The V gene's germline CDR1 is SGHAT and CDR2 FQNNGV. The CDR3 nucleotides read TGTGCCAGCAGCTTAGAGGGGGCGGAGACCCAGTACTTC. Protein: CASSLEGAETQYF.

This rearrangement joins TRBV6-1 to TRBJ2-1; TRBD1 agrees at 8 bases. Germline assignment: CDR1 MNHNS and CDR2 SASEGT. This CDR3 is built from 16 residues. After removal of 3 bases from V and 0 bases from J, the junction contained 4 bases not matched to a gene. CDR3 nucleotides: TGTGCCAGCAGTGACGGACAGGGACTCTCCTACAATGAGCAGTTCTTC. This codes for CASSDGQGLSYNEQFF.

The rearrangement joins TRBV6-5 to TRBJ1-2; 11 bases are a match to TRBD1. This CDR3 is built from 15 residues. The germline CDR1 and CDR2 sequences are MNHEY and SVGAGI. The V gene end was trimmed by 4 bases and the J gene end by 7 bases; junction bases not matched to a gene: 8. DNA of the CDR3: TGTGCCAGCAGTTTACATTGGACAGGGGGCGGTGGCTACACCTTC. Translating gives CASSLHWTGGGGYTF.

The chain links TRBV29-1 to TRBJ2-7; a weak D match, TRBD1 (5 bases). The germline CDR1 and CDR2 sequences are SQVTM and ANQGSEA. Between the trimmed V and J ends, which lost 0 bases and 10 bases, there was a span of 13 bases. The CDR3 sequence is 12 residues long. CDR3 sequence: CSVEDLQANQYV. Written as DNA, the CDR3 is TGCAGCGTTGAAGATTTACAGGCCAATCAGTACGTC.

This clone was found once. This sequence joins TRBV27 and TRBJ2-7; weak D call: TRBD2 (5 bases). CDR1 is MNHEY and CDR2 is SMNVEV in the germline V gene (reference sequence). Trimming took 2 bases from V and 7 from J, leaving 12 bases between them. The CDR3 has 13 amino acids. The CDR3 loop reads CASSLTIAREQYF. The CDR3, as DNA: TGTGCCAGCAGTTTAACGATAGCGAGGGAGCAGTACTTC.

This chain connects TRBV27 to TRBJ1-1; tentative D call: TRBD1 (6 bases). The germline gives CDR1 MNHEY, CDR2 SMNVEV (reference sequence). Deletions cut 5 bases from V and 0 bases from J, with 13 bases between. The CDR3 extends over 15 amino acids. CDR3 DNA: TGTGCCAGCAGTCCCCACAGGGCCCTGAACACTGAAGCTTTCTTT. Translated: CASSPHRALNTEAFF.

The chain employs TRBV13 and TRBJ2-7; TRBD2 agrees at 8 bases. The CDR3 has 15 residues. Trimming removed 4 bases from V and 2 bases from J; junction bases left unmatched: 7. The germline V gene encodes CDR1 PRHDT and CDR2 FYEKMQ (reference sequence). CDR3 amino acids: CASSYLAGRPYEQYF. In nucleotides, the CDR3 is TGTGCCAGCAGCTACTTAGCGGGGAGACCCTACGAGCAGTACTTC.

The genes are TRBV5-6 and TRBJ1-1; D is possibly TRBD1 (5 bases). Trimming left V 4 bases short and J 3 bases short, with 10 bases between. The CDR3 runs 13 residues. In germline, CDR1 is SGHDT, CDR2 YYEEEE. The CDR3 region is CASSPWTHTEAFF. The CDR3 DNA sequence: TGTGCCAGCAGCCCTTGGACACACACTGAAGCTTTCTTT.

This clone was counted between two and nine times. The chain combines TRBV10-2 with TRBJ1-1; 7 positions match TRBD1. CDR3 length: 16 residues. V gave up 7 bases and J gave up 5 bases; unmatched junction bases: 16. The germline V gene encodes CDR1 WSHSY and CDR2 SAAADI. CDR3 bases: TGCGCCAGCAAAAGCCGGGACAGCTGGGGGAGGACTGAAGCTTTCTTT. Protein: CASKSRDSWGRTEAFF.

The chain carries TRBV21-1 and TRBJ2-7; the D call TRBD2 from the table was never checked on the DNA. TRBV21-1 is a recognized pseudogene. CDR3 size: 13 residues. The CDR3 nucleotides are TGTGCCAGCAGCAGGGGAGACTCCTACGAGCAGTACGTC. Protein sequence: CASSRGDSYEQYV.

J is TRBJ1-5 and V is TRBV27; TRBD1 agrees at 7 bases. With 3 bases clipped from V and 2 bases from J, the junction kept 1 base outside the gene matches. The CDR3 runs to 14 residues. Germline CDR1 and CDR2: MNHEY and SMNVEV (reference sequence). CDR3 nucleotides: TGTGCCAGCAGTTTCACAGGGGGCAATCAGCCCCAGCATTTT. Translating it yields CASSFTGGNQPQHF.

This sequence joins TRBV27 and TRBJ2-7; the D gene is possibly TRBD1 (5 bases). The CDR3 covers 14 residues. Trimming took 6 bases from V and 0 from J, leaving 12 bases between them. CDR1 is MNHEY, CDR2 SMNVEV, per germline (reference sequence). The DNA of the CDR3 is TGTGCCAGCAGCCTGACAGCCGACTCCTACGAGCAGTACTTC. This gives the protein CASSLTADSYEQYF.